The 30 T cell receptor beta chains given below trace back to one sample, sequenced in a study of PD-1 blockade in mismatch repair-deficient tumors. Measured with immunoSEQ multiplex PCR; TCRdb has only the in-frame clones, and not every one. The sample records around 68,000 clones, about 72% being singletons. The sample in question was peripheral blood, obtained 2 weeks after starting pembrolizumab. These receptors were obtained from an adult with mismatch repair-deficient cancer.

This clone appeared a few times. The chain combines TRBV5-4 with TRBJ2-2; D is uncertain. Germline V lookup: CDR1 SGHNT, CDR2 YYREEE (reference sequence). The CDR3 covers 15 residues. Trimming stripped 10 bases from V and 2 bases from J, with 18 bases between. As DNA, the CDR3 is TGTGCCCTTGGGCGACTGGAATACAACACCGGGGAGCTGTTTTTT. Its protein product is CALGRLEYNTGELFF.

The V gene is TRBV25-1, the J gene TRBJ1-2; possible D gene TRBD1, 6 bases. V dropped 0 bases and J dropped 4 bases, with 12 bases sitting between them. The CDR3 is 15 residues long. CDR1 and CDR2 (germline): MGHDK, SYGVNS. CDR3 protein: CASSEYMGGGYGYTF. The CDR3 DNA follows: TGTGCCAGCAGTGAATATATGGGAGGGGGCTATGGCTACACCTTC.

This clone came up a few times. V gene TRBV7-2 combines with J gene TRBJ2-1, with 11 bases identical to TRBD2. The CDR3 loop spans 16 amino acids. V shed 6 bases, J shed 0 bases, and the junction held 4 bases outside the gene matches. From germline, CDR1 is SGHTA and CDR2 FQGNSA. CDR3 protein: CASSKTSGTSYNEQFF. Here the CDR3 DNA reads TGTGCCAGCAGTAAGACTAGCGGGACCTCCTACAATGAGCAGTTCTTC.

The chain employs TRBV19 and TRBJ2-7, with 13 positions matching TRBD2. The CDR3 contains 17 residues. The ends lost 4 bases at V and 3 bases at J; junction bases unmatched: 9. Per the germline V gene, CDR1 is LNHDA and CDR2 is SQIVND (reference sequence). The CDR3: CASSTIRLAGGNYEQYF. CDR3 sequence (DNA): TGTGCCAGTAGTACCATTCGACTAGCGGGAGGAAACTACGAGCAGTACTTC.

This chain joins TRBV10-3 and TRBJ2-5, with 7 bases that match TRBD2. The V and J ends lost 5 bases and 5 bases, in that order; junction bases with no gene match: 8. Germline values: CDR1 ENHRY, CDR2 SYGVKD. The CDR3 has 14 amino acids. The CDR3 protein is CAISQRGVAETQYF. The CDR3 DNA reads as TGTGCCATCAGTCAACGGGGGGTTGCGGAGACCCAGTACTTC.

This clone has a single count. The gene calls are TRBV5-6 and TRBJ1-4, with D possibly being TRBD1 (5 bases). The CDR3 runs 14 residues. V was cut by 0 bases and J by 7 bases, with 10 bases left in between. Germline lookup yields CDR1 SGHDT and CDR2 YYEEEE. The chain's CDR3 is CASSLGTRGEKLFF. The CDR3 DNA is TGTGCCAGCAGCTTGGGGACACGGGGTGAAAAACTGTTTTTT.

The V call is TRBV5-4, the J call TRBJ2-3; the match to TRBD2 covers 7 bases. Germline lookup yields CDR1 SGHNT and CDR2 YYREEE (reference sequence). The CDR3 is 14 residues long. The ends lost 8 bases at V and 3 bases at J; junction bases unmatched: 9. In DNA, the CDR3 is TGTGCCAGTCGCGAAGGCGGGAGAACAGATACGCAGTATTTT. Its protein product is CASREGGRTDTQYF.

The rearrangement links TRBV10-3 to TRBJ2-7; maybe TRBD2 (6 bases). The germline V gene has CDR1 ENHRY and CDR2 SYGVKD. The CDR3 is made up of 13 amino acids. Trimming left V 11 bases short and J 4 bases short, with 18 bases between. The CDR3: CAVSNGRVYEQYF. Here the CDR3 DNA reads TGTGCCGTCTCGAACGGGAGAGTATACGAGCAGTACTTC.

DNA for the CDR3: TGTGCCAGCAGCCCCCGGGACACCGATCGTAGCTATGGCTACACCTTC. Its translation: CASSPRDTDRSYGYTF. The chain carries TRBV4-2 and TRBJ1-2; TRBD1 might be the D (6 bases). CDR1 and CDR2 from the germline V gene are LGHNA and YNFKEQ. V shed 4 bases and J shed 4 bases, with 19 bases lying between them. This CDR3 spans 16 amino acids.

The chain links TRBV13 to TRBJ2-7; tentative D call: TRBD2 (5 bases). Germline lookup yields CDR1 PRHDT and CDR2 FYEKMQ (reference sequence). Between the trimmed V and J ends, which lost 5 bases and 7 bases, there was a span of 15 bases. The CDR3 loop spans 13 amino acids. CDR3 protein: CASSPGRVGEQYF. The CDR3 bases are TGTGCCAGCAGCCCGGGAAGAGTTGGGGAGCAGTACTTC.

This sequence joins TRBV5-1 and TRBJ2-7, with 12 bases identical to TRBD2. The CDR3 runs to 19 residues. From germline, CDR1 is SGHRS and CDR2 YFSETQ. The J segment lost 5 bases and the V segment lost 1 base, leaving 16 bases of the junction unmatched. CDR3: CASSLQTSGGKTGTNEQYF. The CDR3 nucleotides read TGCGCCAGCAGCTTGCAGACTAGCGGGGGCAAAACTGGGACTAACGAGCAGTACTTC.

V usage is TRBV29-1 and J usage is TRBJ1-1; D unresolved. This CDR3 spans 12 amino acids. Trimming left V 7 bases short and J 1 base short, with 10 bases between. Germline assignment: CDR1 SQVTM and CDR2 ANQGSEA. This CDR3 reads CSGDKPNTEAFF. CDR3 coding DNA: TGCAGCGGCGACAAACCGAACACTGAAGCTTTCTTT.

This chain joins TRBV10-1 and TRBJ2-7; D may correspond to TRBD1 or TRBD2 (5 bases each). V was pared by 0 bases and J by 3 bases, with 15 bases between. The CDR3 runs to 16 residues. The germline gives CDR1 WNHNN, CDR2 SYGVQD (reference sequence). The CDR3 DNA is TGCGCCAGCAGTGAGTCGGTGGGACCGGGGTACTACGAGCAGTACTTC. Protein product: CASSESVGPGYYEQYF.

V usage is TRBV5-1 and J usage is TRBJ2-1; D is possibly TRBD1 or TRBD2 (5 bases each). This CDR3 contains 15 residues. Germline V gives CDR1 SGHRS, CDR2 YFSETQ. V was shortened by 2 bases and J by 1 base, with 10 bases between the two germline ends. The CDR3 nucleotides are TGCGCCAGCAGCTTTGAGGGGTTTTCCTACAATGAGCAGTTCTTC. Translating it yields CASSFEGFSYNEQFF.

J is TRBJ2-7 and V is TRBV4-2; a possible D gene is TRBD1 (6 bases). V was cut by 0 bases and J by 2 bases, with 8 bases left in between. The CDR3 loop spans 14 amino acids. CDR1 is LGHNA and CDR2 is YNFKEQ in the germline V gene. The CDR3 nucleotides are TGTGCCAGCAGCCAAGAGGACAGAGCCTACGAGCAGTACTTC. Translating gives CASSQEDRAYEQYF.

The gene calls are TRBV5-4 and TRBJ1-4; D not resolved. The CDR3 consists of 14 residues. V dropped 2 bases and J dropped 8 bases, with 13 bases sitting between them. Germline V CDR1 and CDR2: SGHNT, YYREEE (reference sequence). The CDR3 protein is CASSFRNSGEKLFF. In nucleotides, the CDR3 is TGTGCCAGCAGCTTTCGAAACAGCGGAGAAAAACTGTTTTTT.

V usage is TRBV29-1 and J usage is TRBJ2-7; D might be TRBD2 (5 bases). This CDR3 has 15 amino acids. Trimming removed 4 bases at V and 6 bases at J, with 22 bases between. Germline lookup yields CDR1 SQVTM and CDR2 ANQGSEA. The CDR3 DNA reads TGCAGCGTTGGGGATTACCCGGGGTCCTCCGCCGAGCAGTACTTC. Translation: CSVGDYPGSSAEQYF.

V and J are TRBV19 and TRBJ2-3, with TRBD2 identical over 11 bases. V shed 5 bases, J shed 2 bases, and the junction held 6 bases outside the gene matches. CDR1 and CDR2 from the germline V gene are LNHDA and SQIVND (reference sequence). There are 16 residues in the CDR3. CDR3 coding DNA: TGTGCCAGTAGTTTGGGTAGCGGGAGGGCCACAGATACGCAGTATTTT. This gives the protein CASSLGSGRATDTQYF. Using reference TRBV19 and TRBJ2-3 for the parts outside the CDR3, the full variable domain is DGGITQSPKYLFRKEGQNVTLSCEQNLNHDAMYWYRQDPGQGLRLIYYSQIVNDFQKGDIAEGYSVSREKKESFPLTVTSAQKNPTAFYLCASSLGSGRATDTQYFGPGTRLTVL.

The genes are TRBV14 and TRBJ1-2; 8 bases line up with TRBD1. Trimming removed 4 bases from V and 3 bases from J; junction bases left unmatched: 4. Germline CDR1 reads SGHDN; CDR2 reads FVKESK. The CDR3 has 14 residues. The chain's CDR3 is CASSPGQGYYGYTF. The CDR3 DNA reads as TGTGCCAGCAGCCCCGGACAGGGCTACTATGGCTACACCTTC.

This clone occurred a few times. This chain uses TRBV14 with TRBJ1-1; D is unresolved. Germline CDR1 and CDR2: SGHDN and FVKESK. The ends were cut back, 0 bases at V and 0 bases at J, with 2 bases in the middle. This CDR3 has 13 residues. Written as DNA, the CDR3 is TGTGCCAGCAGCCAAGATATGAACACTGAAGCTTTCTTT. Residues: CASSQDMNTEAFF.

The chain joins TRBV6-1 to TRBJ1-4; 7 bases are shared with TRBD1. Germline V CDR1 and CDR2: MNHNS, SASEGT. The CDR3 is 15 residues long. After removal of 4 bases from V and 5 bases from J, the junction contained 7 bases not matched to a gene. The CDR3 reads CASSVIGTDNEKLFF. In DNA, the CDR3 is TGTGCCAGCAGTGTTATCGGGACAGACAATGAAAAACTGTTTTTT.

The gene calls are TRBV6-1 and TRBJ2-3; D is perhaps TRBD1 (6 bases). The CDR3 length is 16 residues. In germline, CDR1 is MNHNS, CDR2 SASEGT. V was trimmed by 3 bases and J by 2 bases, leaving 15 bases between them. CDR3 bases: TGTGCCAGCAGTGATTGGGTCTCAGGGGTCACAGATACGCAGTATTTT. The encoded protein is CASSDWVSGVTDTQYF.

This clone appeared a single time. The genes are TRBV7-6 and TRBJ2-3; tentatively, D is TRBD1 (6 bases). Germline values: CDR1 SGHVS, CDR2 FNYEAQ. The CDR3 runs to 15 residues. V was pared by 1 base and J by 4 bases, with 12 bases between. The CDR3 protein is CASSLGAGESDTQYF. The CDR3 bases are TGTGCCAGCAGCTTAGGGGCAGGGGAATCAGATACGCAGTATTTT.

The chain recombines TRBV13 with TRBJ1-2; D perhaps matches TRBD1 (5 bases). Trimming stripped 4 bases from V and 4 bases from J, with 10 bases between. The germline V gene encodes CDR1 PRHDT and CDR2 FYEKMQ (reference sequence). The CDR3 has 13 amino acids. The CDR3 region has the DNA TGTGCCAGCAGCTCCCAGGGCCTCTATGGCTACACCTTC. Translation gives CASSSQGLYGYTF. The whole variable domain, remainder taken from reference TRBV13 and TRBJ1-2, is AAGVIQSPRHLIKEKRETATLKCYPIPRHDTVYWYQQGPGQDPQFLISFYEKMQSDKGSIPDRFSAQQFSDYHSELNMSSLELGDSALYFCASSSQGLYGYTFGSGTRLTVV.

The V call is TRBV5-4, the J call TRBJ2-7; 12 positions match TRBD1. The CDR3 length is 15 residues. Germline CDR1 reads SGHNT; CDR2 reads YYREEE (reference sequence). Trimming removed 4 bases from V and 6 bases from J; junction bases left unmatched: 8. The CDR3 region has the DNA TGTGCCAGCAGCCGGGACAGGGGGCCATCCCTCGAGCAGTACTTC. Protein sequence: CASSRDRGPSLEQYF.

This clone appeared a few times. V gene TRBV5-6 combines with J gene TRBJ1-1, with a weak D call TRBD1 (6 bases). The V end was cut by 5 bases, the J end by 0 bases, with 17 bases between. The CDR3 sequence is 16 residues long. The germline V gene encodes CDR1 SGHDT and CDR2 YYEEEE. The CDR3 nucleotides are TGTGCCAGCAGTACTGACAGGATCCCACTGAACACTGAAGCTTTCTTT. This translates into CASSTDRIPLNTEAFF.

The chain combines TRBV19 with TRBJ1-5; D may be TRBD1 (5 bases). This CDR3 has 12 residues. Germline V lookup: CDR1 LNHDA, CDR2 SQIVND (reference sequence). With 3 bases removed from V and 6 bases from J, the gap between germline ends came to 6 bases. The CDR3 nucleotides are TGTGCCAGTAGTATTGGGGGTCAGCCCCAGCATTTT. It codes for CASSIGGQPQHF.

This clone was seen a handful of times. The chain couples TRBV27 to TRBJ1-5; TRBD1 matches 11 bases. The CDR3 is 16 amino acids. The V segment lost 7 bases and the J segment 3 bases; nucleotides outside the gene matches: 8. In germline, CDR1 is MNHEY, CDR2 SMNVEV (reference sequence). CDR3 DNA sequence: TGTGCCAGCAAAATATCGGACAGGGGGCCCAATCAGCCCCAGCATTTT. Translated, it gives CASKISDRGPNQPQHF.

The chain is built from TRBV7-9 and TRBJ1-1; the D gene is possibly TRBD1 (5 bases). V shed 8 bases and J shed 6 bases, with 19 bases lying between them. Germline assignment: CDR1 SEHNR and CDR2 FQNEAQ (reference sequence). The CDR3 runs 14 residues. The CDR3 here is CASLQDSQVPEAFF. CDR3 coding DNA: TGTGCCAGCCTTCAAGACAGTCAGGTGCCTGAAGCTTTCTTT.

This chain uses TRBV13 with TRBJ2-1; 16 bases are a match to TRBD2. V gave up 5 bases and J gave up 6 bases; unmatched junction bases: 10. The V gene's germline CDR1 is PRHDT and CDR2 FYEKMQ (reference sequence). This CDR3 has 18 residues. CDR3 nucleotide sequence: TGTGCCAGCAGCGGGCCGGGACTAGCGGGAGGGCCTACCAATGAGCAGTTCTTC. Protein: CASSGPGLAGGPTNEQFF.